This note documents a single T cell receptor beta chain sequence. This clone was detected once. Its antigen remains unidentified. Qualities for individual bases were not recorded, and no much larger clone is one base off. The data stem from a study of control samples from healthy donors and cancer patients (dated by TCRdb to between 2020 and 2021). The CDR3 runs 14 amino acids, cysteine and phenylalanine included. Only the CDR3 DNA stays, 42 bases, in frame from base 1. As encoded in the germline V gene, CDR1 is SQVTM while CDR2 is ANQGSEA. V is shortened by 3 bases, J by 4 bases, and the region joining them spans 13 bases. The library was made by the immunoSEQ multiplex PCR assay. TCRdb limited this immuneACCESS table to in-frame rearrangements with V and J called. A share of clones is missing; checked studies link under half to unresolved V genes, and the rest is unexplained. The sample table holds approximately 92,000 clones, of which over 90% were seen once. The ten largest account for about 1.5% of the sample.

This TCR was recovered from a woman aged 25 to 39 in good health. The sequenced sample was blood. The chain couples TRBV29-1 to TRBJ2-1; the D gene could be either TRBD1 or TRBD2, each agreeing at 5 bases. The nucleotides are TGCAGCGTTGAGGGGCTAGCAGCTTACAATGAGCAGTTCTTC. Protein translation: CSVEGLAAYNEQFF.